The 13 T cell receptor beta chains given below trace back to one sample, sequenced in a study of T cell responses to AZD1222 COVID-19 vaccine. Repertoires were generated with immunoSEQ multiplex PCR, while TCRdb's copy carries only in-frame clones and drops some. The data contain over 200,000 clones, roughly 94% of them seen just once; the ten biggest clones take up over 1.5%. This specimen consisted of peripheral blood, obtained 28 days after the second dose of the MenACWY control vaccine. The receptors shown here come from an adult who received the MenACWY meningococcal vaccine as a control.

The chain has TRBV10-3 and TRBJ2-5, with 9 nucleotides matching TRBD1. The CDR3 has 14 amino acids. In germline, CDR1 is ENHRY, CDR2 SYGVKD. Trimming took 11 bases from V and 6 from J; bases not matched to a gene: 13. The DNA of the CDR3 is TGTGCCCCCAATTCTGGGACAGGGTTGAAGACCCAGTACTTC. As protein: CAPNSGTGLKTQYF.

V is TRBV11-2 and J is TRBJ2-5; 10 bases are shared with TRBD2. The germline gives CDR1 SGHAT, CDR2 FQNNGV. Germline trimming cut 5 bases from V and 1 base from J; bases unmatched to any gene: 4. This CDR3 has 15 amino acids. The CDR3 DNA reads as TGTGCCAGCAGCCTACGGACTAGCGGCCAAGAGACCCAGTACTTC. Its protein product is CASSLRTSGQETQYF.

The chain has TRBV6-5 and TRBJ1-5; 8 bases match TRBD1. The CDR3 is 14 amino acids. V shed 10 bases, J shed 0 bases, and the junction held 5 bases outside the gene matches. Germline CDR1 and CDR2: MNHEY and SVGAGI. CDR3 loop: CATRTGYSNQPQHF. The DNA for the CDR3 is TGTGCCACCCGGACAGGGTATAGCAATCAGCCCCAGCATTTT.

The chain has TRBV2 and TRBJ1-2; D is unclear. Trimming removed 1 base from V and 1 base from J, with 7 bases in between. Germline V gene lookup returns CDR1 SNHLY and CDR2 FYNNEI. The CDR3 runs 14 residues. CDR3 coding DNA: TGTGCCAGCAGTGAAGGCGGGATTAACTATGGCTACACCTTC. It is translated as CASSEGGINYGYTF.

The rearrangement joins TRBV4-1 to TRBJ2-7; D is possibly TRBD2 (6 bases). The CDR3 consists of 15 residues. The V gene lost 3 bases and the J gene lost 4 bases, with 16 bases spanning the gap. Germline V gene lookup returns CDR1 MGHRA and CDR2 YSYEKL. As DNA, the CDR3 is TGCGCCAGCAGCCAGGCAATGGGGGGTGGGTACGAGCAGTACTTC. Translated: CASSQAMGGGYEQYF.

The chain joins TRBV5-1 to TRBJ2-7; 9 bases are a match to TRBD1. J was trimmed by 3 bases and V by 4 bases; bases with no gene match: 5. The CDR3 consists of 14 residues. Germline V gene sequence: CDR1 SGHRS, CDR2 YFSETQ. The CDR3 nucleotides are TGCGCCAGCAGCGCCGGGACAGGGAGCTACGAGCAGTACTTC. This translates into CASSAGTGSYEQYF.

The CDR3 reads CASSPGTGGIYEQYF. In nucleotides, the CDR3 is TGTGCCAGTAGTCCCGGGACAGGGGGTATCTACGAGCAGTACTTC. V usage is TRBV19 and J usage is TRBJ2-7; 11 bases map to TRBD1. The ends lost 5 bases at V and 3 bases at J; junction bases unmatched: 6. The CDR3 sequence is 15 residues long. Germline V lookup: CDR1 LNHDA, CDR2 SQIVND (reference sequence). The whole variable domain, remainder taken from reference TRBV19 and TRBJ2-7, is DGGITQSPKYLFRKEGQNVTLSCEQNLNHDAMYWYRQDPGQGLRLIYYSQIVNDFQKGDIAEGYSVSREKKESFPLTVTSAQKNPTAFYLCASSPGTGGIYEQYFGPGTRLTVT.

The chain combines TRBV3-1 (or the pseudogene TRBV3-2) with TRBJ2-5; D is unresolved. Germline V gene sequence: CDR1 LGHDT, CDR2 YNNKEL (reference sequence). V was clipped by 5 bases and J by 2 bases, with 15 bases between them. This CDR3 spans 15 amino acids. CDR3 bases: TGTGCCAGCAGCGATCGTAGTCTTCCTCAAGAGACCCAGTACTTC. It is translated as CASSDRSLPQETQYF.

The genes are TRBV23-1 and TRBJ2-2; 7 bases align to TRBD1. TRBV23-1 belongs to the ORF category, with a function that is uncertain. This CDR3 comprises 17 residues. After removal of 2 bases from V and 4 bases from J, the junction contained 10 bases not matched to a gene. CDR3 bases: TGCGCCAGCAGTCAAAGGGGAGACAGGGAGACCACCGGGGAGCTGTTTTTT. Translating it yields CASSQRGDRETTGELFF.

The V call is TRBV24-1, the J call TRBJ2-2; D possibly corresponds to TRBD2 (5 bases). Germline loops: CDR1 KGHDR, CDR2 SFDVKD. With 1 base removed from V and 6 bases from J, the gap between germline ends came to 5 bases. The CDR3 runs 13 residues. The CDR3 here is CATSDFSAGELFF. The CDR3 DNA reads TGTGCCACCAGTGATTTTAGCGCCGGGGAGCTGTTTTTT.

This sequence joins TRBV5-1 and TRBJ2-5; 8 nucleotides line up with TRBD1. CDR1 SGHRS and CDR2 YFSETQ come from the germline V gene. V gave up 0 bases and J gave up 0 bases; unmatched junction bases: 7. The CDR3 has 17 amino acids. CDR3 bases: TGCGCCAGCAGCTTGGGACAGACAGGGGCGTACCAAGAGACCCAGTACTTC. The encoded protein is CASSLGQTGAYQETQYF. Filled out from reference TRBV5-1 and TRBJ2-5, the complete variable domain reads KAGVTQTPRYLIKTRGQQVTLSCSPISGHRSVSWYQQTPGQGLQFLFEYFSETQRNKGNFPGRFSGRQFSNSRSEMNVSTLELGDSALYLCASSLGQTGAYQETQYFGPGTRLLVL.

A single count supports this clone. This chain links TRBV2 with TRBJ2-6; D is perhaps TRBD1 (5 bases). The CDR3 consists of 16 residues. CDR1 is SNHLY and CDR2 is FYNNEI in the germline V gene. V was shortened by 2 bases and J by 0 bases, with 8 bases between the two germline ends. CDR3 DNA: TGTGCCAGCAGTGAACAGGGCCACTCTGGGGCCAACGTCCTGACTTTC. It translates to CASSEQGHSGANVLTF.

CDR3: CASSSQGTGNTIYF. The CDR3 DNA follows: TGTGCCAGCAGCTCACAGGGGACTGGAAACACCATATATTTT. The V gene is TRBV7-2, the J gene TRBJ1-3; TRBD1 agrees at 7 bases. V gave up 4 bases and J gave up 2 bases; unmatched junction bases: 2. Germline V gives CDR1 SGHTA, CDR2 FQGNSA. The CDR3 is 14 amino acids.